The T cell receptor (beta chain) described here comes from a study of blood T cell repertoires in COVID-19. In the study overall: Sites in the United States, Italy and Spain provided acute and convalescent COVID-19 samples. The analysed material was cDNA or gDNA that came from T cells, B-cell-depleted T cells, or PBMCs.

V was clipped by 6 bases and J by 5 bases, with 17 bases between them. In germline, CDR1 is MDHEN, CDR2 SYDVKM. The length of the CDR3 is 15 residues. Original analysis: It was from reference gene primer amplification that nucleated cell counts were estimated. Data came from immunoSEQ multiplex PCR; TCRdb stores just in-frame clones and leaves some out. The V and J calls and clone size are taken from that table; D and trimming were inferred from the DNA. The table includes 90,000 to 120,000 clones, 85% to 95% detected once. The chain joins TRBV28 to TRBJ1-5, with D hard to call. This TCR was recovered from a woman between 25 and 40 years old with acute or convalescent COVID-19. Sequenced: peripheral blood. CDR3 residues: CASSSGVGSHQPQHF. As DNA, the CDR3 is TGTGCCAGCAGCTCCGGGGTGGGCAGCCATCAGCCCCAGCATTTT.